This T cell receptor (beta chain) was documented in a study of cytomegalovirus exposure and HLA in healthy donors. Study-wide context: Earlier results showed roughly 120 million unique TCR beta sequences derived from some 190 million T cells.

Study results and limitations: It was confirmed in vitro that three of the CMV-associated chains were specific for CMV antigens. Solely CMV serostatus was available to characterize immune exposure. Most TCR sequences showed up rarely, but some public TCRs showed up in many donors.

Comment on this clone: Antigen: not known.

The PCR used 60 Vbeta and 13 Jbeta primers. Assay: immunoSEQ multiplex PCR; the TCRdb copy retains only in-frame clones and omits some. This sample has fewer than 150,000 clones; 60% to 85% occur once, and the top ten carry 2.5% to 3%. This CDR3 is built from 14 residues. Per the germline V gene, CDR1 is SGHRS and CDR2 is YFSETQ. V lost 4 bases to trimming and J lost 9 bases; unmatched junction nucleotides: 8. The sequence came from a woman aged 40 to 50 in good health and CMV-seropositive. The specimen was PBMCs. The rearrangement links TRBV5-1 to TRBJ2-1, with 9 bases aligning to TRBD1. The CDR3 spells CASSQGTGSGEQFF. The CDR3, as DNA: TGCGCCAGCAGCCAGGGGACAGGGTCGGGTGAGCAGTTCTTC.